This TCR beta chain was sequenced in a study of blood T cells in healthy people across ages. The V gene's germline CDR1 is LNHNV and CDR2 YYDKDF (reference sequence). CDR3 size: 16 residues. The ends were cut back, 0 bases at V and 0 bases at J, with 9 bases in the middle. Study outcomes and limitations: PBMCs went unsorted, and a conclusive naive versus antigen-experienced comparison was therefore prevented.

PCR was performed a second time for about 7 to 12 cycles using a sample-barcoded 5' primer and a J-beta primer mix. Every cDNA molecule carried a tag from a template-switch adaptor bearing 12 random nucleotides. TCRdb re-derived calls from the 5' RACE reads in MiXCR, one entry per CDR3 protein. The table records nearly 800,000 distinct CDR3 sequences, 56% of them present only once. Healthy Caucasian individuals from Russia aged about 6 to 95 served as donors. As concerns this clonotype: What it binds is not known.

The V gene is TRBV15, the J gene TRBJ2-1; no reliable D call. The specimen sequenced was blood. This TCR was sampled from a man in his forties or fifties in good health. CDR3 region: CATSREAGGSYNEQFF. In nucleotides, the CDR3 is TGTGCCACCAGCAGAGAGGCCGGTGGCTCCTACAATGAGCAGTTCTTC.